Shown below are 23 T cell receptor beta chains from a single sample sequenced in a study of blood T cell repertoires in COVID-19. TCRdb keeps only in-frame clones here, not all; method: immunoSEQ multiplex PCR. The table lists some 250,000 clones, around 82% of them singletons. Sequencing input: peripheral blood. The receptors derive from a man aged 80 or over with acute or convalescent COVID-19.

The chain couples TRBV7-8 to TRBJ2-1; D is possibly TRBD2 (6 bases). Per the germline V gene, CDR1 is SGHVS and CDR2 is FQNEAQ. This CDR3 is 15 amino acids long. Deletions cut 10 bases from V and 9 bases from J, with 25 bases between. The DNA for the CDR3 is TGTGCCACCCTACCCGGGACTCCAGGTTGGGGTGAGCAGTTCTTC. Residues: CATLPGTPGWGEQFF.

J is TRBJ2-5 and V is TRBV7-9; D may be TRBD1 (5 bases). Trimming took off 6 bases at V and 5 bases at J, with 13 bases between the two ends. The CDR3 spans 13 residues. Germline V CDR1 and CDR2: SEHNR, FQNEAQ (reference sequence). This CDR3 is CASSYKGFETQYF. CDR3 coding DNA: TGTGCCAGCAGTTATAAGGGGTTCGAGACCCAGTACTTC.

The gene calls are TRBV11-3 and TRBJ2-7; TRBD1 matches at 9 bases. CDR1 and CDR2 from the germline V gene are SGHNT and YENEEA. The length of the CDR3 is 15 residues. Losses at the gene ends were 1 base for V and 6 bases for J; bases not matched to a gene: 7. Here the CDR3 reads CASSLGQGQGGEQYF. CDR3 sequence (DNA): TGTGCCAGCAGCTTAGGCCAGGGACAGGGTGGCGAGCAGTACTTC.

The J gene is TRBJ2-2, the V gene TRBV24-1; D not resolved. Germline V CDR1 and CDR2: KGHDR, SFDVKD. Trimming took 3 bases from V and 9 from J, leaving 10 bases between them. The CDR3 length is 13 residues. CDR3 nucleotide sequence: TGTGCCACCAGTGATCCCACTTTCCGGGAGCTGTTTTTT. Protein sequence: CATSDPTFRELFF.

CDR3 residues: CATSDSGTSGMGRYF. CDR3 DNA: TGTGCCACCAGTGACTCCGGGACTAGCGGGATGGGGCGGTACTTC. V and J are TRBV24-1 and TRBJ2-5, with TRBD2 matching 13 bases. Trimming removed 4 bases from V and 13 bases from J; junction bases left unmatched: 11. CDR1 is KGHDR and CDR2 is SFDVKD in the germline V gene. The CDR3 runs to 15 residues.

The V gene is TRBV4-2, the J gene TRBJ1-5, with 7 bases lining up with TRBD1. This CDR3 is 15 amino acids long. V shed 1 base, J shed 0 bases, and the junction held 0 bases outside the gene matches. Germline CDR1 reads LGHNA; CDR2 reads YNFKEQ. The CDR3: CASSQGTGSNQPQHF. CDR3 coding DNA: TGTGCCAGCAGCCAAGGGACAGGTAGCAATCAGCCCCAGCATTTT.

This clone was detected only a few times. The rearrangement joins TRBV6-5 to TRBJ2-2; tentatively, D is TRBD2 (5 bases). The CDR3 is 14 amino acids. V lost 2 bases, J lost 4 bases, and 8 bases lay in between. In germline, CDR1 is MNHEY, CDR2 SVGAGI. The CDR3 DNA sequence: TGTGCCAGCAGTTACATGAGGGCCACCGGGGAGCTGTTTTTT. Translation gives CASSYMRATGELFF.

CDR3 residues: CASSKDPRIAQYF. The CDR3 nucleotides are TGCGCCAGCAGTAAAGATCCCAGGATCGCGCAGTACTTC. The J gene is TRBJ2-7, the V gene TRBV23-1; D not certain. TRBV23-1 is sorted into the ORF group, with uncertain function. V lost 5 bases, J lost 9 bases, and 17 bases lay in between. The CDR3 is 13 amino acids.

The chain employs TRBV6-5 and TRBJ2-7; no clear D. The V end was cut by 2 bases, the J end by 1 base, with 12 bases between. Germline CDR1 reads MNHEY; CDR2 reads SVGAGI. This CDR3 has 15 residues. CDR3 residues: CASSYNAQASYEQYF. CDR3 nucleotide sequence: TGTGCCAGCAGTTACAACGCCCAGGCTTCCTACGAGCAGTACTTC.

The rearrangement uses TRBV29-1 and TRBJ1-5; 9 nucleotides match TRBD1. The ends lost 3 bases at V and 7 bases at J; junction bases unmatched: 4. From germline, CDR1 is SQVTM and CDR2 ANQGSEA. The CDR3 loop spans 13 amino acids. CDR3: CSVEGQGGQPQHF. DNA of the CDR3: TGCAGCGTTGAGGGACAGGGTGGGCAGCCCCAGCATTTT.

The V gene is TRBV7-3, the J gene TRBJ2-1; TRBD1 matches 7 bases. Germline V gene lookup returns CDR1 SGHTA and CDR2 FQGTGA. V lost 4 bases to trimming and J lost 8 bases; unmatched junction nucleotides: 20. The CDR3 has 18 residues. In DNA, the CDR3 is TGTGCCAGCAGCTCCGCTCTCGAGACAGGGCGGGCCCCCGATGAGCAGTTCTTC. It encodes CASSSALETGRAPDEQFF.

The gene calls are TRBV9 and TRBJ2-6; the match to TRBD2 covers 9 bases. The CDR3 is made up of 21 amino acids. The germline gives CDR1 SGDLS, CDR2 YYNGEE. The V and J ends lost 1 base and 0 bases, in that order; junction bases with no gene match: 14. The CDR3 nucleotides are TGTGCCAGCAGCGTACCCAGCGGTTTTCGCGGGGGGGCCTCTGGGGCCAACGTCCTGACTTTC. Amino acids: CASSVPSGFRGGASGANVLTF.

There are a few counts of this clone. The V gene is TRBV5-1, the J gene TRBJ2-1; 8 positions match TRBD1. Germline assignment: CDR1 SGHRS and CDR2 YFSETQ. Unmatched junction bases numbered 7, after V lost 6 bases and J lost 5 bases. This CDR3 contains 14 residues. CDR3 coding DNA: TGCGCCAGCAAGTTTGACAGGGGCCACAATGAGCAGTTCTTC. Amino acid sequence: CASKFDRGHNEQFF.

Regarding this clone: The sample has other DNA sequences that encode this CDR3 too. The chain is built from TRBV3-1 (or the pseudogene TRBV3-2) and TRBJ1-2; D might be TRBD1 (6 bases). The CDR3 is made up of 14 amino acids. The germline V and J ends were trimmed by 1 base and 3 bases, with 9 bases remaining between them. CDR1 LGHDT and CDR2 YNNKEL come from the germline V gene (reference sequence). Written as DNA, the CDR3 is TGTGCCAGCAGCCAAGGTCAGGGGTACTATGGCTACACCTTC. This translates into CASSQGQGYYGYTF.

The chain is built from TRBV28 and TRBJ2-7, with D possibly TRBD1 on 5 matching bases. V gave up 2 bases and J gave up 2 bases, with 16 bases separating them. The CDR3 sequence is 16 residues long. Per the germline V gene, CDR1 is MDHEN and CDR2 is SYDVKM. The CDR3 nucleotides are TGTGCCAGCAGTTTAAATTCCCCCACAGGCGCCTACGAGCAGTACTTC. Protein product: CASSLNSPTGAYEQYF.

The V call is TRBV4-1, the J call TRBJ2-1; D gene ambiguous. The CDR3 is 14 residues long. Germline V gene sequence: CDR1 MGHRA, CDR2 YSYEKL. Trimming stripped 1 base from V and 2 bases from J, with 6 bases between. The CDR3 sequence is CASSQVVAYNEQFF. Here the CDR3 DNA reads TGCGCCAGCAGCCAAGTGGTAGCCTACAATGAGCAGTTCTTC.

DNA for the CDR3: TGTGCCAGCAGCTTGGACAGAAATCAGCCCCAGCATTTT. It specifies CASSLDRNQPQHF. The J gene is TRBJ1-5, the V gene TRBV11-2, with D possibly matching TRBD1 (6 bases). This CDR3 spans 13 amino acids. Germline loops: CDR1 SGHAT, CDR2 FQNNGV. The ends were cut back, 3 bases at V and 4 bases at J, with 7 bases in the middle.

The chain has TRBV27 and TRBJ2-7; 7 positions match TRBD2. Germline V lookup: CDR1 MNHEY, CDR2 SMNVEV (reference sequence). V lost 3 bases to trimming and J lost 6 bases; unmatched junction nucleotides: 8. The CDR3 runs to 14 residues. CDR3 protein: CASSFSRTSFEQYF. CDR3 DNA sequence: TGTGCCAGCAGTTTTTCCCGGACTAGTTTCGAGCAGTACTTC.

This chain links TRBV5-1 with TRBJ1-4, with 7 nucleotides matching TRBD1. The ends lost 3 bases at V and 5 bases at J; junction bases unmatched: 7. Germline values: CDR1 SGHRS, CDR2 YFSETQ. The CDR3 runs to 15 residues. This chain's CDR3 is CASSSQGQLNEKLFF. Here the CDR3 DNA reads TGCGCCAGCAGCTCCCAGGGACAGCTAAATGAAAAACTGTTTTTT. The whole variable domain, remainder taken from reference TRBV5-1 and TRBJ1-4, is KAGVTQTPRYLIKTRGQQVTLSCSPISGHRSVSWYQQTPGQGLQFLFEYFSETQRNKGNFPGRFSGRQFSNSRSEMNVSTLELGDSALYLCASSSQGQLNEKLFFGSGTQLSVL.

The chain joins TRBV24-1 to TRBJ1-1; 9 bases are shared with TRBD1. V dropped 7 bases and J dropped 6; count of bases not matched to a gene: 11. The germline V gene has CDR1 KGHDR and CDR2 SFDVKD. CDR3 length: 15 amino acids. The CDR3 region is CATRSAGTGTAEAFF. CDR3 nucleotide sequence: TGTGCCACCAGGTCTGCCGGGACAGGGACTGCTGAAGCTTTCTTT.

About this clone: Different DNA sequences within this sample yield the same CDR3. CDR3 in amino acids: CAIAGGANTGELFF. As DNA, the CDR3 is TGTGCCATCGCGGGAGGGGCGAACACCGGGGAGCTGTTTTTT. The chain links TRBV10-3 to TRBJ2-2; 9 bases match TRBD2. The CDR3 spans 14 residues. J was trimmed by 0 bases and V by 8 bases; bases with no gene match: 1. Per the germline V gene, CDR1 is ENHRY and CDR2 is SYGVKD.

Note on this clone: Other DNA variants within this sample encode the same CDR3. V is TRBV27 and J is TRBJ2-5; 7 bases fit TRBD1. V dropped 4 bases and J dropped 5; count of bases not matched to a gene: 4. Per the germline V gene, CDR1 is MNHEY and CDR2 is SMNVEV (reference sequence). The CDR3 extends over 13 amino acids. In nucleotides, the CDR3 is TGTGCCAGCAGTTCCCCGACAGGGGAGACCCAGTACTTC. This codes for CASSSPTGETQYF.

The CDR3: CASSVSVRAEAFF. In DNA, the CDR3 is TGTGCCAGTAGCGTATCGGTGCGGGCTGAAGCTTTCTTT. J is TRBJ1-1 and V is TRBV19; D gene uncertain. The CDR3 extends over 13 amino acids. CDR1 is LNHDA, CDR2 SQIVND, per germline (reference sequence). V was shortened by 6 bases and J by 6 bases, with 14 bases between the two germline ends. Variable domain in full (rest from reference TRBV19 and TRBJ1-1): DGGITQSPKYLFRKEGQNVTLSCEQNLNHDAMYWYRQDPGQGLRLIYYSQIVNDFQKGDIAEGYSVSREKKESFPLTVTSAQKNPTAFYLCASSVSVRAEAFFGQGTRLTVV.